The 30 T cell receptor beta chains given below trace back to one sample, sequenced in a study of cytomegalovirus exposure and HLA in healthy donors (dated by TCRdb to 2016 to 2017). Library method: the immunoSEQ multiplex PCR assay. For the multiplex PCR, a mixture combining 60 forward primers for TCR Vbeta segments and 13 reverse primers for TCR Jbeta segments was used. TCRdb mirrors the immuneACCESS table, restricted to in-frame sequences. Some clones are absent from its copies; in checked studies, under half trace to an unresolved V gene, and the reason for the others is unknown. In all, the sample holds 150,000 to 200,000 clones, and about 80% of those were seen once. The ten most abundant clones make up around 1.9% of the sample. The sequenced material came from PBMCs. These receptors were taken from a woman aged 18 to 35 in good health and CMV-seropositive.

CDR3 nucleotides: TGTGCCAGCAGCTCCCGGACAGCTAGCACAGATACGCAGTATTTT. Protein sequence: CASSSRTASTDTQYF. The chain couples TRBV7-8 to TRBJ2-3; D may be TRBD1 (6 bases). The CDR3 extends over 15 amino acids. The V gene's germline CDR1 is SGHVS and CDR2 FQNEAQ. Trimming took off 4 bases at V and 0 bases at J, with 11 bases between the two ends.

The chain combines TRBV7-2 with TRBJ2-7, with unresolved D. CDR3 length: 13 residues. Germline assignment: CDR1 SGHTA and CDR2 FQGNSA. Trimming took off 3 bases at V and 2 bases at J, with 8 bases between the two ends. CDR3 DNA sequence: TGTGCCAGCAGCTTGGTACAAGCCTACGAGCAGTACTTC. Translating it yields CASSLVQAYEQYF.

The DNA for the CDR3 is TGTGCCAGCAGCCAAGTCCGGACAACCCGAAACACCATATATTTT. Protein product: CASSQVRTTRNTIYF. This rearrangement joins TRBV14 to TRBJ1-3; tentative D call: TRBD1 (5 bases). The CDR3 extends over 15 amino acids. Germline CDR1 is SGHDN and CDR2 is FVKESK. Trimming left V 1 base short and J 5 bases short, with 12 bases between. The full variable domain, rest sourced from reference TRBV14 and TRBJ1-3, is EAGVTQFPSHSVIEKGQTVTLRCDPISGHDNLYWYRRVMGKEIKFLLHFVKESKQDESGMPNNRFLAERTGGTYSTLKVQPAELEDSGVYFCASSQVRTTRNTIYFGEGSWLTVV.

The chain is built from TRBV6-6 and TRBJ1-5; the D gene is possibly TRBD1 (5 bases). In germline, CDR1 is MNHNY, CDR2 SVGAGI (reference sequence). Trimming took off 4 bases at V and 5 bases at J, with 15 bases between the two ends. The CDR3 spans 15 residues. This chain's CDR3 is CASSSWGDSYQPQHF. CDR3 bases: TGTGCCAGCAGTTCTTGGGGGGACTCATATCAGCCCCAGCATTTT.

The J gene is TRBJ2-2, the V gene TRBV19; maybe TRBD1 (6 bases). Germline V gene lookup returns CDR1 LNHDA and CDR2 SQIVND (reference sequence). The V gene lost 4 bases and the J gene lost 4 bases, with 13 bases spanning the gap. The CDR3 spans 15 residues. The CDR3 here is CASSTTGYGTGELFF. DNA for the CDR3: TGTGCCAGTAGTACTACAGGGTACGGCACCGGGGAGCTGTTTTTT. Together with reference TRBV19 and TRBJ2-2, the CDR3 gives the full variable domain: DGGITQSPKYLFRKEGQNVTLSCEQNLNHDAMYWYRQDPGQGLRLIYYSQIVNDFQKGDIAEGYSVSREKKESFPLTVTSAQKNPTAFYLCASSTTGYGTGELFFGEGSRLTVL.

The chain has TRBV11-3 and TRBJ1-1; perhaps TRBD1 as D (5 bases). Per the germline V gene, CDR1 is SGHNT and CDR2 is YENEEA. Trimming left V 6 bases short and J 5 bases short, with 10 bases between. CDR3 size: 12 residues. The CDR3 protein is CASSSRGTEAFF. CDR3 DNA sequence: TGTGCCAGCAGTTCTAGGGGTACTGAAGCTTTCTTT.

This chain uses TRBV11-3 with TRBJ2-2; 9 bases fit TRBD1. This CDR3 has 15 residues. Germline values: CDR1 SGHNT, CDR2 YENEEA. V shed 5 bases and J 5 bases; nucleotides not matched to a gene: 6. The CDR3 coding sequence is TGTGCCAGCAGCAGAGCGGGACAGGGTACCGGGGAGCTGTTTTTT. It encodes CASSRAGQGTGELFF. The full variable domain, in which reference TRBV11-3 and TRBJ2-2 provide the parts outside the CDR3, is EAGVVQSPRYKIIEKKQPVAFWCNPISGHNTLYWYLQNLGQGPELLIRYENEEAVDDSQLPKDRFSAERLKGVDSTLKIQPAELGDSAVYLCASSRAGQGTGELFFGEGSRLTVL.

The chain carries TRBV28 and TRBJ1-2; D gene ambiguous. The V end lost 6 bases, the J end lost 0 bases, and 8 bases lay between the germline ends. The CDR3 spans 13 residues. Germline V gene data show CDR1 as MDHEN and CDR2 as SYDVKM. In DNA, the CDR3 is TGTGCCAGCAGCCTCAACTCTAACTATGGCTACACCTTC. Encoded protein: CASSLNSNYGYTF.

Here the CDR3 reads CASKQGSSYNEQFF. In nucleotides, the CDR3 is TGTGCCAGCAAGCAGGGGAGCTCCTACAATGAGCAGTTCTTC. The chain is built from TRBV7-9 and TRBJ2-1; D is perhaps TRBD1 (6 bases). The CDR3 extends over 14 amino acids. Germline CDR1 is SEHNR and CDR2 is FQNEAQ (reference sequence). V dropped 7 bases and J dropped 0 bases, with 10 bases sitting between them.

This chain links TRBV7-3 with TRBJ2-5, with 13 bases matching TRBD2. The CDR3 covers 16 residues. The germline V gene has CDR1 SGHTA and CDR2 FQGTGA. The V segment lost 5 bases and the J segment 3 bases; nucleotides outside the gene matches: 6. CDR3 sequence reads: CASSTTSGGFEETQYF. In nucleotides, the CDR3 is TGTGCCAGCAGCACGACTAGCGGGGGGTTTGAAGAGACCCAGTACTTC.

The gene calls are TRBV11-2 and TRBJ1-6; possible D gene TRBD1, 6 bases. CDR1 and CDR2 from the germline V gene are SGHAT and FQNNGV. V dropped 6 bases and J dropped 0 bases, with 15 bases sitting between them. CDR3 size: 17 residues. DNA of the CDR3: TGTGCCAGCAGAAGAAACAGGGCGTACTCCTATAATTCACCCCTCCACTTT. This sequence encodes CASRRNRAYSYNSPLHF. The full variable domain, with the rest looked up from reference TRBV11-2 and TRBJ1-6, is EAGVAQSPRYKIIEKRQSVAFWCNPISGHATLYWYQQILGQGPKLLIQFQNNGVVDDSQLPKDRFSAERLKGVDSTLKIQPAKLEDSAVYLCASRRNRAYSYNSPLHFGNGTRLTVT.

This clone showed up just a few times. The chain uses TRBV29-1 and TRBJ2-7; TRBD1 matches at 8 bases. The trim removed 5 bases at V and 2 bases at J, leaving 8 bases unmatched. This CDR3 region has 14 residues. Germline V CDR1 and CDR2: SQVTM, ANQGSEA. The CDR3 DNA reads TGCAGCGTTTACCAAAGGACAGGGACCTACGAGCAGTACTTC. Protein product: CSVYQRTGTYEQYF.

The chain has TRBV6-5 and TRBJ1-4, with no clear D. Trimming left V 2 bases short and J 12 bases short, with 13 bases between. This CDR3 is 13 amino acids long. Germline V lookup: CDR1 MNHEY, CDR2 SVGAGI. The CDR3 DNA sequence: TGTGCCAGCAGTTACGCTTGGGCGAAGGAACTGTTTTTT. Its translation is CASSYAWAKELFF.

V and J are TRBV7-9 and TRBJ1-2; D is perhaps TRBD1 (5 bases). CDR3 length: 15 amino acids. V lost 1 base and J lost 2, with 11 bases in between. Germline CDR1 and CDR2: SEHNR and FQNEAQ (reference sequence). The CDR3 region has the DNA TGTGCCAGCAGCTTAGATGGGGGGTCCAACTATGGCTACACCTTC. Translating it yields CASSLDGGSNYGYTF.

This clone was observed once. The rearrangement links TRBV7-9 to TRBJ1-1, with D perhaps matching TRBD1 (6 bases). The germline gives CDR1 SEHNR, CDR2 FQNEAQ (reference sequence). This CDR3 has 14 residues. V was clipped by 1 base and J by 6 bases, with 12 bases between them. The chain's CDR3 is CASSLEAGGSEAFF. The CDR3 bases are TGTGCCAGCAGCTTAGAAGCGGGGGGCTCTGAAGCTTTCTTT.

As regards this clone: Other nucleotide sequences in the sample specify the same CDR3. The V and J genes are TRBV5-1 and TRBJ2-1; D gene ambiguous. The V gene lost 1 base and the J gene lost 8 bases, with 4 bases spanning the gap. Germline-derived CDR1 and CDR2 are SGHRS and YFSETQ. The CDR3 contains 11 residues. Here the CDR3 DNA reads TGCGCCAGCAGCTTGCTGTATGAGCAGTTCTTC. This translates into CASSLLYEQFF.

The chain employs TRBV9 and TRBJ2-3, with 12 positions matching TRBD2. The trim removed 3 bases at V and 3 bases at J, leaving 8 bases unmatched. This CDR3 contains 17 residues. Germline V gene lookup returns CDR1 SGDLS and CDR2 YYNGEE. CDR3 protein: CASSASGGAVRTDTQYF. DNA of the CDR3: TGTGCCAGCAGCGCTAGCGGGGGGGCGGTTCGAACAGATACGCAGTATTTT.

The CDR3 region has the DNA TGCGCCAGCAGCCAAGATAGGGGCTACGAGCAGTACGTC. It encodes CASSQDRGYEQYV. V gene TRBV4-1 combines with J gene TRBJ2-7; a possible D gene is TRBD1 (5 bases). V was pared by 0 bases and J by 3 bases, with 6 bases between. CDR1 and CDR2 (germline): MGHRA, YSYEKL. This CDR3 contains 13 residues.

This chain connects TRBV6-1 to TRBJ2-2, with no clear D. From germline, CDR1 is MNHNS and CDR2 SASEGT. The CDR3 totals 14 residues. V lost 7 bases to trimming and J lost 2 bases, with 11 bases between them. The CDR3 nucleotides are TGTGCCAGCATTTTCGTAATTAACACCGGGGAGCTGTTTTTT. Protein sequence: CASIFVINTGELFF.

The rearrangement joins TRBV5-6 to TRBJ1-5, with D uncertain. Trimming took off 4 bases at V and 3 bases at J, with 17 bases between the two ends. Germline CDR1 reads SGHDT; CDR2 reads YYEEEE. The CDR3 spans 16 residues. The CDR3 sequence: CASSPRLLGDNQPQHF. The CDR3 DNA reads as TGTGCCAGCAGCCCCCGACTGCTTGGAGACAATCAGCCCCAGCATTTT.

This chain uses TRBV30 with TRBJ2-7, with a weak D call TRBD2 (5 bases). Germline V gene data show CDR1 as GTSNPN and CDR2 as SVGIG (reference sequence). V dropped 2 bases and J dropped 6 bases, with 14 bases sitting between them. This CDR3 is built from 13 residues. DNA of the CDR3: TGTGCCTGGAGTCTAAGCGGTGAAGGCGAGCAGTACGTC. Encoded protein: CAWSLSGEGEQYV.

The CDR3 sequence is CASSFSLAGGRDTQYF. DNA for the CDR3: TGTGCCAGCAGTTTCTCACTAGCGGGGGGGCGAGATACGCAGTATTTT. This chain uses TRBV2 with TRBJ2-3, with 13 bases that match TRBD2. Germline assignment: CDR1 SNHLY and CDR2 FYNNEI. The CDR3 totals 16 residues. V lost 5 bases to trimming and J lost 5 bases; unmatched junction nucleotides: 7.

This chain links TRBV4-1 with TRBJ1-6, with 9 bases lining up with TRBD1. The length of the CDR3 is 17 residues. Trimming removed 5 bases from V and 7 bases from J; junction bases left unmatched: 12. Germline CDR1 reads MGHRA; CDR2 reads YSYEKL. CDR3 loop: CASSTAGTGFWNSPLHF. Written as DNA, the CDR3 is TGCGCCAGCAGCACGGCCGGGACAGGGTTTTGGAATTCACCCCTCCACTTT.

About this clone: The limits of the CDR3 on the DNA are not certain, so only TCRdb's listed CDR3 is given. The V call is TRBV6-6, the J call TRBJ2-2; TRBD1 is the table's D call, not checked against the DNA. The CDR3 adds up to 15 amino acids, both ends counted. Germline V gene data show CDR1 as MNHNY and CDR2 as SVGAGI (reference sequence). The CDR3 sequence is CASSSSTASTGELFF.

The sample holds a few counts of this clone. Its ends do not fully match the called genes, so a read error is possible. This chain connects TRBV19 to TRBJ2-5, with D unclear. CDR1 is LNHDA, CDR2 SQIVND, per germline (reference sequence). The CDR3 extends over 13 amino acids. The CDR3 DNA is TGTGCCAGTCGGTCCAGCGACCAGGAGACCCAGTACTTC. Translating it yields CASRSSDQETQYF.

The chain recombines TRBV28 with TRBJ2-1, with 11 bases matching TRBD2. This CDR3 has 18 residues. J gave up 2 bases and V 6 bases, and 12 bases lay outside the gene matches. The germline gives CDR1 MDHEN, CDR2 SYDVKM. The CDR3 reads CASSPVGLAGGTYNEQFF. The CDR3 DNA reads TGTGCCAGCAGCCCAGTTGGTCTAGCGGGGGGCACCTACAATGAGCAGTTCTTC. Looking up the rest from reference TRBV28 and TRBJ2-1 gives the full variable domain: DVKVTQSSRYLVKRTGEKVFLECVQDMDHENMFWYRQDPGLGLRLIYFSYDVKMKEKGDIPEGYSVSREKKERFSLILESASTNQTSMYLCASSPVGLAGGTYNEQFFGPGTRLTVL.

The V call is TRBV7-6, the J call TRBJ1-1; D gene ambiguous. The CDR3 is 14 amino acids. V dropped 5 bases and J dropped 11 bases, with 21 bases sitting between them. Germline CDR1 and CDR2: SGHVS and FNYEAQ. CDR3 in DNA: TGTGCCAGCAGCCCCGAGCGACGGGGTAGAGTGGCTTTCTTT. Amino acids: CASSPERRGRVAFF.

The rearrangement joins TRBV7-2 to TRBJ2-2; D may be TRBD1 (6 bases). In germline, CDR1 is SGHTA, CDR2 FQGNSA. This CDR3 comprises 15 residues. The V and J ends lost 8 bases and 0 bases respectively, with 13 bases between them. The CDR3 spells CASAHGQSNTGELFF. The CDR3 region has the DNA TGTGCCAGCGCCCACGGACAGTCGAACACCGGGGAGCTGTTTTTT.

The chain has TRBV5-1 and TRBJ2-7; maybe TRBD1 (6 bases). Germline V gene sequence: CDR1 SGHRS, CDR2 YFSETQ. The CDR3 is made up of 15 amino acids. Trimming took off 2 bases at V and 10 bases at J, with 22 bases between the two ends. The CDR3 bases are TGCGCCAGCAGCTTAAGACCTCAGGGGAGTATAGGTCAGTACTTC. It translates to CASSLRPQGSIGQYF.

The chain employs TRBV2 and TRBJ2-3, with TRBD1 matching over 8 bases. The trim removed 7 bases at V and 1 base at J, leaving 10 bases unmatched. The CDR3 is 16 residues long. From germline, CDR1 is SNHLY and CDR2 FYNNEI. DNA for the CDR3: TGTGCCAGCACCAACCCCGGGGGACAGGGCACAGATACGCAGTATTTT. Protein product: CASTNPGGQGTDTQYF.